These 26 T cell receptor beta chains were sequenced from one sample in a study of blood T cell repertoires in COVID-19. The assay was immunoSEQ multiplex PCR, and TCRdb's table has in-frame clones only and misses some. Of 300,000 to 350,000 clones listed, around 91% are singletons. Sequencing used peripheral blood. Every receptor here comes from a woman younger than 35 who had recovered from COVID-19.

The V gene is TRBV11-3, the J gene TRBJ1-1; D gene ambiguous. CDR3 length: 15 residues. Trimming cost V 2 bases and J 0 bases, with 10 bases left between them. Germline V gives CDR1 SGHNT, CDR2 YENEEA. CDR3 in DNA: TGTGCCAGCAGCTTATTGGGCCAGTTGAACACTGAAGCTTTCTTT. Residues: CASSLLGQLNTEAFF. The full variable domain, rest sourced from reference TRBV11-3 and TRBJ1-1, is EAGVVQSPRYKIIEKKQPVAFWCNPISGHNTLYWYLQNLGQGPELLIRYENEEAVDDSQLPKDRFSAERLKGVDSTLKIQPAELGDSAVYLCASSLLGQLNTEAFFGQGTRLTVV.

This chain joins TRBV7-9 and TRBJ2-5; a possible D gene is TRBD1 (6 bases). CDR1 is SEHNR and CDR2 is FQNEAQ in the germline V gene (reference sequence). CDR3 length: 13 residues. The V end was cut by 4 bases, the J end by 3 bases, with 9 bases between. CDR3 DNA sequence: TGTGCCAGCAGCTCCAGGGGTAAAGAGACCCAGTACTTC. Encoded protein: CASSSRGKETQYF.

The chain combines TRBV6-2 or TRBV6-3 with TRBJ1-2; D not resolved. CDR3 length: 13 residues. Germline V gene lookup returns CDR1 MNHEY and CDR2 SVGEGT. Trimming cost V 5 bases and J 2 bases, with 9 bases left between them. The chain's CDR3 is CASSQRMNYGYTF. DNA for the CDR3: TGTGCCAGCAGTCAGCGCATGAACTATGGCTACACCTTC.

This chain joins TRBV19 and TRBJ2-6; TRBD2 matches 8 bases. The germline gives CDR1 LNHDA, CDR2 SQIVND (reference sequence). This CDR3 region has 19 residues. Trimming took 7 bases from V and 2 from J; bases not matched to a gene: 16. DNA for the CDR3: TGTGCCAGTAACAAGCGGGGGTCGTGGGCTGAGCCTGGGGCCAACGTCCTGACTTTC. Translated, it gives CASNKRGSWAEPGANVLTF.

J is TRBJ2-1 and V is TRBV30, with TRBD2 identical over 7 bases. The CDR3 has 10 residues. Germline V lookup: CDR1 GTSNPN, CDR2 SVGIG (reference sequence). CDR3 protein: CAGGGHEQFF. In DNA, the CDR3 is TGTGCGGGGGGGGGTCATGAGCAGTTCTTC.

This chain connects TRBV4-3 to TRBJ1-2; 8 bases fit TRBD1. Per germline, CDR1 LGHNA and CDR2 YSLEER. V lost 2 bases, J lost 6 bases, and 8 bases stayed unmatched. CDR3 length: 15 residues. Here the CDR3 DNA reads TGCGCCAGCAGCCAACGTGTGGGACAGGACCATGGCTACACCTTC. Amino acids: CASSQRVGQDHGYTF.

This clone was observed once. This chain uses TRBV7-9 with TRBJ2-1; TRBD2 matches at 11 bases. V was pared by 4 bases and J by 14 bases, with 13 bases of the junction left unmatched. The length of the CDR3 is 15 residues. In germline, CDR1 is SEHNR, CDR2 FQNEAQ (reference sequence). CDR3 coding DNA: TGTGCCAGCAGCTCCTCCGGGACTAGCGGCGAGAGGGAGTTCTTC. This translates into CASSSSGTSGEREFF.

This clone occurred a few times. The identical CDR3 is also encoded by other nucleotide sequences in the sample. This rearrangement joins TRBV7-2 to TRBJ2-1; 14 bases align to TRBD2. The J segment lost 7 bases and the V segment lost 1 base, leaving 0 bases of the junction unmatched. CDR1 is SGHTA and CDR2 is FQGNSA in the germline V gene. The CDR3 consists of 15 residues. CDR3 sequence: CASSLGLAGGNEQFF. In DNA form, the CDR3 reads TGTGCCAGCAGCTTAGGACTAGCGGGAGGGAATGAGCAGTTCTTC. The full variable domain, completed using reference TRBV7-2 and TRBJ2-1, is GAGVSQSPSNKVTEKGKDVELRCDPISGHTALYWYRQSLGQGLEFLIYFQGNSAPDKSGLPSDRFSAERTGGSVSTLTIQRTQQEDSAVYLCASSLGLAGGNEQFFGPGTRLTVL.

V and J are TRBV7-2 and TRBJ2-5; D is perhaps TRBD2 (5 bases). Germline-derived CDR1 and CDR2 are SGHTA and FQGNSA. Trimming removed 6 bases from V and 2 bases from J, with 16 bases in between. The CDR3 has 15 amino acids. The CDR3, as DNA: TGTGCCAGCAGTCGATACGGCGGGCGGCAAGAGACCCAGTACTTC. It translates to CASSRYGGRQETQYF.

The CDR3 DNA follows: TGTGCCAGCAGCTTGCCCGGACGAGGAGCGCGGGGTTACAATGAGCAGTTCTTC. This translates into CASSLPGRGARGYNEQFF. The J gene is TRBJ2-1, the V gene TRBV11-2, with D possibly being TRBD2 (6 bases). The CDR3 spans 18 residues. Germline V gene sequence: CDR1 SGHAT, CDR2 FQNNGV. Trimming stripped 3 bases from V and 4 bases from J, with 22 bases between.

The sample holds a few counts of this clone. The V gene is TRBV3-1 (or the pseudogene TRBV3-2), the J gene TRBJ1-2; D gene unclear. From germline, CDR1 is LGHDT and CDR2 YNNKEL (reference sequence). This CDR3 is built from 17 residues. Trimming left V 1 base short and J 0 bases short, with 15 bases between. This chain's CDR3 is CASSQVYGQEANYGYTF. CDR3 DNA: TGTGCCAGCAGCCAAGTCTATGGGCAGGAGGCTAACTATGGCTACACCTTC.

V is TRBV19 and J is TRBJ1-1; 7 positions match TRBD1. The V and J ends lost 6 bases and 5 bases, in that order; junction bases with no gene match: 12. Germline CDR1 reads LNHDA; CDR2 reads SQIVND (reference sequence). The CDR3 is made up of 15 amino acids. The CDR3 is CASRGMTQGQTEAFF. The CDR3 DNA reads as TGTGCCAGTAGGGGGATGACACAGGGGCAAACTGAAGCTTTCTTT.

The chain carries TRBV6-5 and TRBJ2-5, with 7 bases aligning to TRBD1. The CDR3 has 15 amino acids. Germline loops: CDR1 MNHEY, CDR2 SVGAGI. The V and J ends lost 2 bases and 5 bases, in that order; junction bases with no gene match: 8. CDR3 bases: TGTGCCAGCAGTTACCCGGGACAGAGGGGGGAGACCCAGTACTTC. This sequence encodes CASSYPGQRGETQYF.

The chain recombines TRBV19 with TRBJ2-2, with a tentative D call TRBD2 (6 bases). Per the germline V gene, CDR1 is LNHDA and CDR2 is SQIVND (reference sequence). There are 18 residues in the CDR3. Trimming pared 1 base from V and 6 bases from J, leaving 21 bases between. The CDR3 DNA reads TGTGCCAGTAGTATAGCCGCGGGGAGAGGAGGTGTCGCCGGGGAGCTGTTTTTT. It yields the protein CASSIAAGRGGVAGELFF.

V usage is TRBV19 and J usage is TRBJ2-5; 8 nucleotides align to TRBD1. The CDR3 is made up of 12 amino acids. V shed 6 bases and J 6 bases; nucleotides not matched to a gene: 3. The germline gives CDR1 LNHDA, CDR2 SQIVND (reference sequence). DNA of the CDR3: TGTGCCAGTAGGAGCAGGGGGCAGACCCAGTACTTC. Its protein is CASRSRGQTQYF. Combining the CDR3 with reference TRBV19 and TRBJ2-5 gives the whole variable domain DGGITQSPKYLFRKEGQNVTLSCEQNLNHDAMYWYRQDPGQGLRLIYYSQIVNDFQKGDIAEGYSVSREKKESFPLTVTSAQKNPTAFYLCASRSRGQTQYFGPGTRLLVL.

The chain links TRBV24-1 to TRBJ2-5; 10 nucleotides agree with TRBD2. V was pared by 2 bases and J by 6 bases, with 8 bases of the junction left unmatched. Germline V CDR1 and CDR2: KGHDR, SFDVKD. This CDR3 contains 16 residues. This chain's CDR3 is CATSDSASGSIKTQYF. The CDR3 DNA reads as TGTGCCACCAGTGATTCCGCTAGCGGGAGTATCAAGACCCAGTACTTC.

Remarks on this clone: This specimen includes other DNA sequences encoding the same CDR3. CDR3 sequence reads: CASSPRDRDYGYTF. The CDR3 nucleotides read TGTGCCAGCTCACCCCGGGACAGGGACTATGGCTACACCTTC. The genes are TRBV18 and TRBJ1-2; TRBD1 matches at 9 bases. V trimming: 3 bases; J trimming: 3 bases; junction bases outside the gene matches: 2. Germline assignment: CDR1 KGHSH and CDR2 LQKENI. This CDR3 comprises 14 residues.

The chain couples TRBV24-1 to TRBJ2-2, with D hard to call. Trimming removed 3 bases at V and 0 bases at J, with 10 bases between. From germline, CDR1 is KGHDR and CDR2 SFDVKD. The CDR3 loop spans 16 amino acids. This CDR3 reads CATSDPTPSNTGELFF. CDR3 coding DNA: TGTGCCACCAGTGATCCGACACCCTCGAACACCGGGGAGCTGTTTTTT.

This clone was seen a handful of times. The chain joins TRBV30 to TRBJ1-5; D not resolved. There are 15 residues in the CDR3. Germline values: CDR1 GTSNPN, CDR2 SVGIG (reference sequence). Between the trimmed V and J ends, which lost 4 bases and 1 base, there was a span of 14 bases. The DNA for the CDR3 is TGTGCCTGGACTGGAGACGACCCAAGCAATCAGCCCCAGCATTTT. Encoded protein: CAWTGDDPSNQPQHF.

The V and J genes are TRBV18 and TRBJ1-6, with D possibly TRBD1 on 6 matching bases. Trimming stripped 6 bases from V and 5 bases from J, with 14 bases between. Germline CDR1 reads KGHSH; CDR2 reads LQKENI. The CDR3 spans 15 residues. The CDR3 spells CASSPSGTNNSPLHF. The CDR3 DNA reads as TGTGCCAGCTCCCCCTCCGGGACAAATAATTCACCCCTCCACTTT.

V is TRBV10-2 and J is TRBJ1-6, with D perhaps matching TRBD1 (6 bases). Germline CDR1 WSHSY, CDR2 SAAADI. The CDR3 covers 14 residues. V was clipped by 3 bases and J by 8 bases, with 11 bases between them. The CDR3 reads CASSESGGDSPLHF. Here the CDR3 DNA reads TGCGCCAGCAGTGAATCGGGGGGCGATTCACCCCTCCACTTT.

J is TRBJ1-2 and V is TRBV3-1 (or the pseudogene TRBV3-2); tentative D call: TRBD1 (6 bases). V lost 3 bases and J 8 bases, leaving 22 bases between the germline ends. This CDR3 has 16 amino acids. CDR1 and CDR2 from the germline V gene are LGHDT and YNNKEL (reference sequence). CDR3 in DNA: TGTGCCAGCAGCCACGGACAGAGACGGGTGGTGTCGGGCTACACCTTC. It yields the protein CASSHGQRRVVSGYTF.

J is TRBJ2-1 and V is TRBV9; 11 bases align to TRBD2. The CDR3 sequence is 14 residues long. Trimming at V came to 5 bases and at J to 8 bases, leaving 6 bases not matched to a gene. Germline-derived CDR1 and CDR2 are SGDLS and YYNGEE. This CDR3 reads CASSSGRGGDEQFF. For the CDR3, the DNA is TGTGCCAGCAGTAGCGGGAGGGGGGGCGATGAGCAGTTCTTC.

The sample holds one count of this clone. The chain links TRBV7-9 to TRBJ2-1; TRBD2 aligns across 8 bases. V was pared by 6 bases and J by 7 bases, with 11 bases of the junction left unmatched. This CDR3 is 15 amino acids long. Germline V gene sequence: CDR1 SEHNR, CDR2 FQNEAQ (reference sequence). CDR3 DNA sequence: TGTGCCAGCAGTCGTGGCGGGAGGCCGGTAAATGAGCAGTTCTTC. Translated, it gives CASSRGGRPVNEQFF.

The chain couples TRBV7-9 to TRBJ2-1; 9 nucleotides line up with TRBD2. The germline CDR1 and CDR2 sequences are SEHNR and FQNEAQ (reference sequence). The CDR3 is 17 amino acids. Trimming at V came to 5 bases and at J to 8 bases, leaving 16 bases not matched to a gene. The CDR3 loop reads CASSPPYPSGTTHEQFF. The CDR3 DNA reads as TGTGCCAGCAGCCCACCTTATCCTAGCGGGACAACACATGAGCAGTTCTTC.

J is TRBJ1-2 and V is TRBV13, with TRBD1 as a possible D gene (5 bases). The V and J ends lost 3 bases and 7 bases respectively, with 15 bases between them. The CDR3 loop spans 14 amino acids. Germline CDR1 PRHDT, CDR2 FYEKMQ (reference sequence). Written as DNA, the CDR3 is TGTGCCAGCAGCTTTCGACAGCCGTGGGGTGGCTACACCTTC. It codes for CASSFRQPWGGYTF.